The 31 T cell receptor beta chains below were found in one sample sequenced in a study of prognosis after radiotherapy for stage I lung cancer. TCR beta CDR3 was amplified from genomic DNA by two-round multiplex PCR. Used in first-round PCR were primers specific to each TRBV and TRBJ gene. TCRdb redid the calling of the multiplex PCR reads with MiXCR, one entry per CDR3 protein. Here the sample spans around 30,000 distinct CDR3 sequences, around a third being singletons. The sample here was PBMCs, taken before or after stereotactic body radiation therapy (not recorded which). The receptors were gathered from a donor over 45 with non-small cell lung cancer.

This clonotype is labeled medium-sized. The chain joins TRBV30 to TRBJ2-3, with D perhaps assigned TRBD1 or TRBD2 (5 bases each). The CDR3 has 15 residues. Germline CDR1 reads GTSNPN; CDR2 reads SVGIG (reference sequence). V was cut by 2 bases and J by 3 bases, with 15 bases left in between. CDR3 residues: CAWSNRGAMTDTQYF. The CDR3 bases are TGTGCCTGGAGTAATCGAGGGGCTATGACAGATACGCAGTATTTT.

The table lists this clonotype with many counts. This chain's CDR3 is CASSYEVAGDTQYF. The CDR3 coding sequence is TGTGCCAGCAGTTACGAGGTAGCCGGAGATACGCAGTATTTT. V gene TRBV6-5 combines with J gene TRBJ2-3; no clear D. The ends were cut back, 2 bases at V and 5 bases at J, with 11 bases in the middle. This CDR3 spans 14 amino acids. Germline V gene lookup returns CDR1 MNHEY and CDR2 SVGAGI.

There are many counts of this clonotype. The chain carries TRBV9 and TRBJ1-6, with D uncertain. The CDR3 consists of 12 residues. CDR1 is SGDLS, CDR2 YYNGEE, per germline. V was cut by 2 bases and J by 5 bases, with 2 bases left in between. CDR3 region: CASSVNNSPLHF. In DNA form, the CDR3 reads TGTGCCAGCAGCGTTAATAATTCACCCCTCCACTTT.

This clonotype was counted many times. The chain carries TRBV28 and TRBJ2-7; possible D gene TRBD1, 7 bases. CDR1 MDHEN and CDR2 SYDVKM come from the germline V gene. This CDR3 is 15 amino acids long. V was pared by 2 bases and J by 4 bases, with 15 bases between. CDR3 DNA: TGTGCCAGCAGTTTAAGCGCAGGGGGGAAATACGAGCAGTACTTC. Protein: CASSLSAGGKYEQYF. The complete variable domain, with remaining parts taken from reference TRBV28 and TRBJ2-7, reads DVKVTQSSRYLVKRTGEKVFLECVQDMDHENMFWYRQDPGLGLRLIYFSYDVKMKEKGDIPEGYSVSREKKERFSLILESASTNQTSMYLCASSLSAGGKYEQYFGPGTRLTVT.

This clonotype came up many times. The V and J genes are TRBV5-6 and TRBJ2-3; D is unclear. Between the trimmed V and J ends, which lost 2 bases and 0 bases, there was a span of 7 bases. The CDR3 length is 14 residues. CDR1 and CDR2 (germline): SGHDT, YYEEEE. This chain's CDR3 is CASSFIHSTDTQYF. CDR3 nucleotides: TGTGCCAGCAGCTTTATCCATAGCACAGATACGCAGTATTTT.

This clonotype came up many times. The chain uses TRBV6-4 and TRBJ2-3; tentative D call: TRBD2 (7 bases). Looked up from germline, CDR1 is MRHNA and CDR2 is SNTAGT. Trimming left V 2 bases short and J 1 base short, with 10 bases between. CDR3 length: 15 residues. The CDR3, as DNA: TGTGCCAGCAGTGACGGGGGGGGCGGCACAGATACGCAGTATTTT. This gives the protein CASSDGGGGTDTQYF.

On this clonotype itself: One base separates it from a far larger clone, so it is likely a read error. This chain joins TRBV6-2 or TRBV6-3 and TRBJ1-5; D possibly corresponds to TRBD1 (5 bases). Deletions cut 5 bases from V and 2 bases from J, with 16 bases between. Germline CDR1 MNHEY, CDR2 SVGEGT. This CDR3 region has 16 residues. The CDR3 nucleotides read TGTGCCAGCAGTCTTTTGGCGGGGGATGGCAATCAGCCCCAGCATTTT. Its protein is CASSLLAGDGNQPQHF.

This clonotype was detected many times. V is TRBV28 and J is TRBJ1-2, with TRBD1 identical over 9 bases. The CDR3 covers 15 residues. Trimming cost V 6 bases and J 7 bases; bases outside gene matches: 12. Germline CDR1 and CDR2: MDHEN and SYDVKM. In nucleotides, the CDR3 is TGTGCCAGCAGGTCCAGGGACAGGGTGCTGGGTGGCTACACCTTC. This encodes CASRSRDRVLGGYTF.

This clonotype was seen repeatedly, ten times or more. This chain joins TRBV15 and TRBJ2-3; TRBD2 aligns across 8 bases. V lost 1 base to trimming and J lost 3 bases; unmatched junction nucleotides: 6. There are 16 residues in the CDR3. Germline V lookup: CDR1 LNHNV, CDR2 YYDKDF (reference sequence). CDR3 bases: TGTGCCACCAGCAGAGTCGGGGGGGCAACTACAGATACGCAGTATTTT. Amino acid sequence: CATSRVGGATTDTQYF.

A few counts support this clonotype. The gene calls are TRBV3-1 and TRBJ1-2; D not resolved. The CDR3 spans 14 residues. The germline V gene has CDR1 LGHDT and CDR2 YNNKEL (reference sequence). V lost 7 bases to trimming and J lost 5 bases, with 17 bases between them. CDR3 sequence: CASTDGSFGYGYTF. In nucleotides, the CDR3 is TGTGCCAGCACCGACGGGAGTTTCGGATATGGCTACACCTTC.

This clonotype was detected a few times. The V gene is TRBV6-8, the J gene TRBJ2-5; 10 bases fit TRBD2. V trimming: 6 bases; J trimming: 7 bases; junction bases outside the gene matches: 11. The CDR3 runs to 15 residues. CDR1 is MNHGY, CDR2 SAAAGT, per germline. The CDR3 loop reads CASRPGTSELGTQYF. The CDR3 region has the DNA TGTGCCAGCAGACCCGGGACTAGCGAACTTGGGACCCAGTACTTC.

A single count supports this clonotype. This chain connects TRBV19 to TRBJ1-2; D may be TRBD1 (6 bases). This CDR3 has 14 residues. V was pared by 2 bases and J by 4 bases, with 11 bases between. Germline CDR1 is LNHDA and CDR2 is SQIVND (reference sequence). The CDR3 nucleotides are TGTGCCAGTAGTATAAGTCAGGGGACCTATGGCTACACCTTC. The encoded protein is CASSISQGTYGYTF.

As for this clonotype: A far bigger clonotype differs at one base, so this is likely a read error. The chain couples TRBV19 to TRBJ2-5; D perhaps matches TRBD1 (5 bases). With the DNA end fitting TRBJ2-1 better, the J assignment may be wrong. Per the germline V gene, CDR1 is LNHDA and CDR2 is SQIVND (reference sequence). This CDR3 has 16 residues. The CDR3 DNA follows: TGTTCCAGTAGTATAGGTGCCCAGGGTGAATTGGGTGAGCAGTTCTTC. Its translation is CSSSIGAQGELGEQFF.

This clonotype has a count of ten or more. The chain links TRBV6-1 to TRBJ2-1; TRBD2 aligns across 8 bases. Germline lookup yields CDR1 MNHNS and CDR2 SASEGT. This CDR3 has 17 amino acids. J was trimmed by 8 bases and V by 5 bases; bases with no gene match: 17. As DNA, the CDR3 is TGTGCCAGCAGTCCAACTCGTGGTGGGACTAGGTCCGATGAGCAGTTCTTC. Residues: CASSPTRGGTRSDEQFF.

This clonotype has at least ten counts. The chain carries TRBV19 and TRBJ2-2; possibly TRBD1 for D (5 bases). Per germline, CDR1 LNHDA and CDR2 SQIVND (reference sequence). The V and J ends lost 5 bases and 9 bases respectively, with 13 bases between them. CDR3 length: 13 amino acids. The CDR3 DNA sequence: TGTGCCAGTAGTGATCAGGGTGAGCGGGAGCTGTTTTTT. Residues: CASSDQGERELFF.

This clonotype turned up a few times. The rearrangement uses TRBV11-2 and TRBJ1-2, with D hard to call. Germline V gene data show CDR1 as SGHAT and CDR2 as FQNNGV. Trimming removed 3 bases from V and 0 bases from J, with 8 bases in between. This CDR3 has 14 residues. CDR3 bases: TGTGCCAGCAGCTTTACAGACACTAACTATGGCTACACCTTC. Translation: CASSFTDTNYGYTF.

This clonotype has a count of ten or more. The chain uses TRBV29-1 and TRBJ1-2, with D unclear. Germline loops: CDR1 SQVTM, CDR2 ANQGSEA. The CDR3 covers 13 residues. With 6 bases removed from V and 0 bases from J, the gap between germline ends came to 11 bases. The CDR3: CSVPNPSNYGYTF. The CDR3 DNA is TGCAGCGTCCCCAATCCGTCTAACTATGGCTACACCTTC.

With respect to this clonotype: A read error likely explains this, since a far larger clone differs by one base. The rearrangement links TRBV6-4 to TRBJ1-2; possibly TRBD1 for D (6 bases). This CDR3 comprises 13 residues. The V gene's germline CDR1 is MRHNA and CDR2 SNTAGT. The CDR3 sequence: CASSRGGNYVYTF. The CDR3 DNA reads TGTGCCAGCAGCCGAGGGGGGAACTATGTCTACACCTTC.

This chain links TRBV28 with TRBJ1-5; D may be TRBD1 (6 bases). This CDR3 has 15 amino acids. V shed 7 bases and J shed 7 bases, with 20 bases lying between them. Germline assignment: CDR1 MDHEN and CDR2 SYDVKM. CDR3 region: CASNPYRVKRQPQHF. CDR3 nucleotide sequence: TGTGCCAGCAATCCCTACAGGGTAAAGCGACAGCCCCAGCATTTT. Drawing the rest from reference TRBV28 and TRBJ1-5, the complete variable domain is DVKVTQSSRYLVKRTGEKVFLECVQDMDHENMFWYRQDPGLGLRLIYFSYDVKMKEKGDIPEGYSVSREKKERFSLILESASTNQTSMYLCASNPYRVKRQPQHFGDGTRLSIL.

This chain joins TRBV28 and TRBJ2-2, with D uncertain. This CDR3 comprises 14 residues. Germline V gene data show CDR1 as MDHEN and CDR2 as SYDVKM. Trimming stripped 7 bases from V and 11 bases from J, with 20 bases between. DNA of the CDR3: TGTGCCAGCAAAAGACCTTCGAACACCTGTGAGCTGTTTTTT. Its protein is CASKRPSNTCELFF.

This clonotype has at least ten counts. CDR3 residues: CASSSVQETQYF. The CDR3 DNA is TGTGCCAGCAGTTCCGTCCAAGAGACCCAGTACTTC. The chain couples TRBV6-2 or TRBV6-3 to TRBJ2-5; D remains ambiguous. Germline CDR1 is MNHEY and CDR2 is SVGEGT. The ends were cut back, 4 bases at V and 1 base at J, with 4 bases in the middle. CDR3 length: 12 residues.

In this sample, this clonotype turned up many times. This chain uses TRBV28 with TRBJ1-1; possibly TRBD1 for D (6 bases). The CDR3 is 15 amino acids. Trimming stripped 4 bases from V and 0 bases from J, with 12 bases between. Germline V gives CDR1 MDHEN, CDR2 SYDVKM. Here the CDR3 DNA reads TGTGCCAGCAGTTCCCCCGGGGGGCTGAACACTGAAGCTTTCTTT. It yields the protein CASSSPGGLNTEAFF. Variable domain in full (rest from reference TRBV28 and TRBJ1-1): DVKVTQSSRYLVKRTGEKVFLECVQDMDHENMFWYRQDPGLGLRLIYFSYDVKMKEKGDIPEGYSVSREKKERFSLILESASTNQTSMYLCASSSPGGLNTEAFFGQGTRLTVV.

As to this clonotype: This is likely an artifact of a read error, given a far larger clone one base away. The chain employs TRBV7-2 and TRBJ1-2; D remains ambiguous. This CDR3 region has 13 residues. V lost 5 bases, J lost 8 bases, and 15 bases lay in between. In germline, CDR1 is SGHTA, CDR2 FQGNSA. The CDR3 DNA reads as TGTGCCAGCAGCGCGCGGGTGACCTGGGGCTACACCTTC. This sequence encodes CASSARVTWGYTF.

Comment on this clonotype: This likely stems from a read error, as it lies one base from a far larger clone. The CDR3 DNA reads TGTGCCATCAGTCACAGGTCCGGGGAGCAGTACTTC. It yields the protein CAISHRSGEQYF. The chain is built from TRBV6-8 and TRBJ2-7; perhaps TRBD1 as D (5 bases). The germline V gene encodes CDR1 MNHGY and CDR2 SAAAGT. CDR3 size: 12 residues.

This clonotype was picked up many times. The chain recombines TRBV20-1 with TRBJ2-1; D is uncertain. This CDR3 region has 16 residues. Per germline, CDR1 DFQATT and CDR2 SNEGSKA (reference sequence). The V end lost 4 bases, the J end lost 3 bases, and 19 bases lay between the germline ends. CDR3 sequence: CSAISPGWLNYNEQFF. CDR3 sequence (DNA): TGCAGTGCTATCTCCCCCGGTTGGCTAAACTACAATGAGCAGTTCTTC.

The CDR3 is CASKPSGRADTQYF. Written as DNA, the CDR3 is TGTGCCAGCAAGCCTAGCGGGCGGGCAGATACGCAGTATTTT. This chain links TRBV6-2 or TRBV6-3 with TRBJ2-3, with 8 nucleotides matching TRBD2. The CDR3 is 14 residues long. V lost 7 bases to trimming and J lost 4 bases; unmatched junction nucleotides: 7. The germline CDR1 and CDR2 sequences are MNHEY and SVGEGT.

The CDR3: CATSYQGQEADTQYF. CDR3 coding DNA: TGTGCCACCAGTTACCAGGGACAGGAGGCAGATACGCAGTATTTT. This chain uses TRBV24-1 with TRBJ2-3; 8 nucleotides agree with TRBD1. Germline V gene data show CDR1 as KGHDR and CDR2 as SFDVKD. J was trimmed by 4 bases and V by 6 bases; bases with no gene match: 8. The CDR3 consists of 15 residues.

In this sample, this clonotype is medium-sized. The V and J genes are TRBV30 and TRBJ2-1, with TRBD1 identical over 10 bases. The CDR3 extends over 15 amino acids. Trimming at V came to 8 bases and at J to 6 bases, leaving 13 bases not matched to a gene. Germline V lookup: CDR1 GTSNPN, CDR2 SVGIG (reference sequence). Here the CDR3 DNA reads TGTGCCCAAGGATCCGGGACAGGGGCCAGCAATGAGCAGTTCTTC. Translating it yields CAQGSGTGASNEQFF.

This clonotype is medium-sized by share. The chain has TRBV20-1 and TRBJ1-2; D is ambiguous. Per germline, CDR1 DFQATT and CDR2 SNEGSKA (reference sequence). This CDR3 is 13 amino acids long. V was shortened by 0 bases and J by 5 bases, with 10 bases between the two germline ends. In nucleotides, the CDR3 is TGCAGTGCTAGAGATCGCAGGTTTTATGGCTACACCTTC. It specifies CSARDRRFYGYTF.

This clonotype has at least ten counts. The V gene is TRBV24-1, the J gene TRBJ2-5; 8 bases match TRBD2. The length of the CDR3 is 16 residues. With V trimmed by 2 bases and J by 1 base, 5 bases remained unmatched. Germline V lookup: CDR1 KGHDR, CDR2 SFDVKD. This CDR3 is CATSDSTAGGQETQYF. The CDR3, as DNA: TGTGCCACCAGTGATTCGACCGCGGGGGGCCAAGAGACCCAGTACTTC.

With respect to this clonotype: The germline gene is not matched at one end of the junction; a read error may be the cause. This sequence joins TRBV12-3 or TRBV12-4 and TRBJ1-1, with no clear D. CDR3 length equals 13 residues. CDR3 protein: CASSFRKNTEDFF. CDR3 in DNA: TGTGCCAGTAGTTTCCGGAAAAACACTGAAGATTTCTTT.